This T cell receptor beta chain is drawn from a study of blood T cell repertoires in COVID-19. Overall study: Samples taken during acute and convalescent COVID-19 were collected in the United States, Italy and Spain. Sample material is recorded as cDNA or gDNA derived from T cells, B-cell-depleted T cells, or PBMCs.

J lost 7 bases, V lost 0 bases, and 4 bases had no gene match. Germline V CDR1 and CDR2: SGDLS, YYNGEE. The CDR3 covers 14 residues. Source study methods: Amplification of reference gene primers was used by the study to estimate nucleated cell counts. Assay used: immunoSEQ multiplex PCR; TCRdb lists only in-frame clones, some missing. That table supplies the V and J calls and clone size; D and trimming were determined from the DNA. The table has about 280,000 clones, 88% seen once. The chain uses TRBV9 and TRBJ2-1; TRBD1 matches 7 bases. Sequencing was done on a sample of peripheral blood. The clonotype originates from a man between 18 and 35 years old with active or convalescent COVID-19. The CDR3 here is CASSVEGAGNEQFF. The CDR3 DNA reads TGTGCCAGCAGCGTAGAGGGGGCTGGGAATGAGCAGTTCTTC.